This T cell receptor (beta chain) was obtained from a study of cytomegalovirus exposure and HLA in healthy donors. Use of 60 Vbeta and 13 Jbeta primers characterized the PCR. Assay used: immunoSEQ multiplex PCR; TCRdb lists only in-frame clones, some missing. The sample has about 38,000 clones, 80% to 90% seen once. Trimming took 1 base from V and 10 from J, leaving 16 bases between them. The CDR3 covers 14 residues. The germline V gene encodes CDR1 LNHDA and CDR2 SQIVND (reference sequence). The V call is TRBV19, the J call TRBJ1-1; D unresolved. This TCR derives from a woman between 40 and 55 years old in good health and CMV-seropositive. Specimen: PBMCs. CDR3 in DNA: TGTGCCAGTAGTATAGCGGGCAGTCTAAGCGGAGCTTTCTTT. This codes for CASSIAGSLSGAFF.